The text below deals with one T cell receptor (beta chain). Its target is not known. These data originate in a study of vaccination and CD4 T cells after COVID-19. Background on the study: Either the Pfizer-BioNTech BNT162b2 or Moderna mRNA-1273 vaccine was given as two doses. Cells were stimulated with overlapping spike peptide pools from SARS-CoV-2, HCoV-NL63, HCoV-OC43 and HCoV-229E.

The Oncomine TCR Beta short-read assay sequenced DNA from cultured CD4+ T cells. Scientists extracted genomic DNA from CD4+ T cells grown in culture. TCRdb itself ran the PCR reads through MiXCR, one entry per CDR3 protein. Of under 15,000 distinct CDR3 sequences listed, about 75% were seen once; the top ten hold approximately 10%. The treatment is: approximately 11-day PBMC culture with coronavirus spike peptide pools or control peptides (ViraFEST assay). The CDR3 contains 13 residues. Deletions cut 3 bases from V and 8 bases from J, with 16 bases between. CDR1 and CDR2 from the germline V gene are GTSNPN and SVGIG (reference sequence).

This sequence was found in a human donor who had recovered from COVID-19. Sample: CD4+ T cells from blood, cultured in vitro. V usage is TRBV30 and J usage is TRBJ1-2, with D uncertain. The CDR3 reads CAWSREFNGGYTF. The CDR3 DNA sequence: TGTGCCTGGAGCCGAGAATTTAATGGGGGCTACACCTTC.